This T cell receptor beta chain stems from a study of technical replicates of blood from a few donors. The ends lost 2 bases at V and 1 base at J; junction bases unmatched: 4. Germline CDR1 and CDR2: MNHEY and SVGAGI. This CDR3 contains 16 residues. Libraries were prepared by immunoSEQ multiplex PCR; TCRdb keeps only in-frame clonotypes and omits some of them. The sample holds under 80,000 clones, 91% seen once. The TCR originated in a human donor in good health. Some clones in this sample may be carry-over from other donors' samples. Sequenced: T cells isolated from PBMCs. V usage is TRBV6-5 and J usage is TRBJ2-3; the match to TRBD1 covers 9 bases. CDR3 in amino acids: CASSYTRDRGTDTQYF. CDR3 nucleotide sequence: TGTGCCAGCAGTTACACCCGGGACAGGGGCACAGATACGCAGTATTTT.